The rows below give T cell receptor beta chains drawn from one sample of a study of T cells in Graves' hyperthyroidism and ophthalmopathy. TCRdb analysed the multiplex PCR reads with MiXCR anew, one entry per CDR3 protein. The table lists more than 550,000 distinct CDR3 sequences, about 18% of them singletons, with less than 20% in the top ten. The sample consisted of blood. The receptors here all came from a man aged 50 or older with Graves' hyperthyroidism. Both conserved end residues are part of each CDR3. A D gene is named only where the DNA matches it firmly. Rows may omit the clone size; those that give it use once, few, many or a size class.

v_call	j_call	clone_size	d_call	cdr3_nt	cdr3_aa
TRBV7-9	TRBJ2-7	few	NA	TGTGCCAGCAGCTTATTTGGGACAACCATCTACGAGCAGTACTTC	CASSLFGTTIYEQYF
TRBV29-1	TRBJ2-7	few	TRBD2	TGCAGCGTTGAAGGGGGGACTAGCGGGGGTACATCGGCCTACGAGCAGTACTTC	CSVEGGTSGGTSAYEQYF
TRBV28	TRBJ2-7	few	NA	TGTGCCAGCAGTATCACCCGGGACACATTTTACGAGCAGTACTTC	CASSITRDTFYEQYF
TRBV19	TRBJ2-1	NA	NA	TGTGCCAGTAGTATACCACGGGGTAAGATTTACAATGAGCAGTTCTTC	CASSIPRGKIYNEQFF
TRBV20-1	TRBJ2-7	few	NA	TGCAGTGCTAGAGATTACAAGGGCGAGCAGTACTTC	CSARDYKGEQYF
TRBV13	TRBJ1-1	many	TRBD1	TGTGCCAGCAGCGAATACACGGGACAGTCGAACACTGAAGCTTTCTTT	CASSEYTGQSNTEAFF
TRBV28	TRBJ2-7	NA	NA	TGTGCCAGCATTGAGGACGGCTACGAGCAGTACTTC	CASIEDGYEQYF
TRBV28	TRBJ2-5	many	NA	TGTGCCAGCAGTGCGGGGGACACCTGGTACCAAGAGACCCAGTACTTC	CASSAGDTWYQETQYF
TRBV20-1	TRBJ1-6	NA	NA	TGCAGTGCTAGGGGCCTGACAGGTGATAATTCACCCCTCCACTTT	CSARGLTGDNSPLHF
TRBV11-2	TRBJ1-2	many	NA	TGTGCCAGCAGCTTATACTATGGCTACACCTTC	CASSLYYGYTF
TRBV3-1	TRBJ1-5	few	NA	TGTGCCAGCAGCCAAGGACAGGCGTGTAGCAATCAGCCCCAGCATTTT	CASSQGQACSNQPQHF
TRBV2	TRBJ2-2	many	TRBD1	TGTGCCAGGTCACCGAGGACAGGGTCCACCGGGGAGCTGTTTTTT	CARSPRTGSTGELFF
TRBV30	TRBJ1-6	many	NA	TGTGCCTGGACCGAAACCTATAATTCACCCCTCCACTTT	CAWTETYNSPLHF
TRBV28	TRBJ1-3	NA	NA	TGTGCCAGCAGTCCCCCTGAATCTGGAAGCACCATATATTTT	CASSPPESGSTIYF
TRBV9	TRBJ2-7	many	TRBD2	TGTGCCAGCAGCGTAGCCGGCGGGAGCTCCGCCTACGAGCAGTACTTC	CASSVAGGSSAYEQYF
TRBV6-5	TRBJ2-2	once	NA	TGTGCCAGCAGTTACAGGACTACCGGGGAGCTGTTTTTT	CASSYRTTGELFF
TRBV28	TRBJ1-2	NA	NA	TGTGCCAGCAGTGCCGGGACGGCCGACTATGGCTACACCTTC	CASSAGTADYGYTF
TRBV3-1	TRBJ2-1	many	TRBD2	TGTGCCAGCAGCCTGCGGGAGGCCTCCTACAATGAGCAGTTCTTC	CASSLREASYNEQFF
TRBV11-2	TRBJ2-1	NA	TRBD2	TGTGCCAGCAGACTAGCGGGAGGGCGTTACAATGAGCAGTTCTTC	CASRLAGGRYNEQFF
TRBV28	TRBJ1-2	NA	NA	TGTGCCAGCAGTTTACCGGCAGACTATGGCTACACCTTC	CASSLPADYGYTF
TRBV7-2	TRBJ2-1	NA	NA	TGTGCCAGCAGCCCCGCCGGGACACCCTCCTACAATGAGCAGTTCTTC	CASSPAGTPSYNEQFF
TRBV27	TRBJ2-5	many	NA	TGTGCCAGCAGTTTGTCCGAAAACCCGAGCCTTGGGACCCAGTACTTC	CASSLSENPSLGTQYF
TRBV3-1	TRBJ1-1	many	NA	TGTGCCAGCAGCCAAGAAGCTGAAGCTTTCTTT	CASSQEAEAFF
TRBV25-1	TRBJ1-3	NA	NA	TGTGCCAGCAGTGGTGTGGGGTGGAGCTCTGGAAACACCATATATTTT	CASSGVGWSSGNTIYF
TRBV20-1	TRBJ2-1	many	TRBD2	TGCAGTGCTACCCGACTAGCGGAGAATGAGCAGTTCTTC	CSATRLAENEQFF
TRBV20-1	TRBJ2-7	few	NA	TGCAGTGCTAGAGATTGGGTAGGGACATCCACCTACGAGCAGTACTTC	CSARDWVGTSTYEQYF